Following are 27 T cell receptor beta chains from one sample sequenced in a study of CD8+ T cells in alopecia areata. Specified treatment: oral pan-JAK inhibitor, 5-10 mg twice daily. After isolation, RNA underwent reverse transcription to generate cDNA as the sequencing template. The data were produced by immunoSEQ multiplex PCR, yet TCRdb's version contains in-frame clones alone and is incomplete. The sample contains approximately 200,000 clones, 58% of which appear only once. This specimen consisted of CD4+ T cells sorted from blood, obtained at week 24, from a patient treated with tofacitinib. The receptor source for this set is a human donor with alopecia areata.

This rearrangement joins TRBV7-2 to TRBJ2-5; 13 nucleotides align to TRBD2. CDR1 and CDR2 (germline): SGHTA, FQGNSA. The J segment lost 9 bases and the V segment lost 5 bases, leaving 9 bases of the junction unmatched. This CDR3 has 15 amino acids. The chain's CDR3 is CASSPEGTSGEAQYF. The CDR3 region has the DNA TGTGCCAGCAGCCCGGAAGGGACTAGCGGGGAGGCCCAGTACTTC.

The gene calls are TRBV30 and TRBJ1-1; maybe TRBD1 (6 bases). The V end was cut by 4 bases, the J end by 1 base, with 10 bases between. This CDR3 contains 13 residues. Germline values: CDR1 GTSNPN, CDR2 SVGIG (reference sequence). CDR3 DNA sequence: TGTGCCTGGAACAGGGAGCAGAACACTGAAGCTTTCTTT. Translating it yields CAWNREQNTEAFF. Full variable domain (outside the CDR3, taken from reference TRBV30 and TRBJ1-1): SQTIHQWPATLVQPVGSPLSLECTVEGTSNPNLYWYRQAAGRGLQLLFYSVGIGQISSEVPQNLSASRPQDRQFILSSKKLLLSDSGFYLCAWNREQNTEAFFGQGTRLTVV.

The V and J genes are TRBV27 and TRBJ2-7; perhaps D is TRBD1 or TRBD2 (5 bases each). CDR3 length equals 16 residues. Trimming took off 0 bases at V and 0 bases at J, with 12 bases between the two ends. Looked up from germline, CDR1 is MNHEY and CDR2 is SMNVEV (reference sequence). DNA of the CDR3: TGTGCCAGCAGTTTATCTTTGGTGGGACCCTCCTACGAGCAGTACTTC. Protein sequence: CASSLSLVGPSYEQYF.

This clone occurred a few times. The chain is built from TRBV15 and TRBJ2-1; 15 positions match TRBD2. CDR3 length: 16 residues. The germline CDR1 and CDR2 sequences are LNHNV and YYDKDF (reference sequence). The ends lost 0 bases at V and 13 bases at J; junction bases unmatched: 7. The CDR3 DNA is TGTGCCACCAGCAGAGATGGGACTAGCGGGAGGTCACACCAGTTCTTC. It codes for CATSRDGTSGRSHQFF.

V usage is TRBV10-3 and J usage is TRBJ1-1; D is possibly TRBD1 (6 bases). Germline V lookup: CDR1 ENHRY, CDR2 SYGVKD. V was pared by 3 bases and J by 3 bases, with 11 bases between. The CDR3 is made up of 14 amino acids. The CDR3 bases are TGTGCCATCAGTGATGGGGGGCGGGACACTGAAGCTTTCTTT. Its translation: CAISDGGRDTEAFF.

A note on this clone: The same CDR3 arises from other DNA sequences in this sample as well. This chain uses TRBV2 with TRBJ1-5, with D unresolved. CDR1 is SNHLY and CDR2 is FYNNEI in the germline V gene. This CDR3 has 13 residues. V lost 6 bases and J lost 0, with 6 bases in between. CDR3 in amino acids: CASSYSSNQPQHF. CDR3 in DNA: TGTGCCAGCAGCTACAGTAGCAATCAGCCCCAGCATTTT.

The rearrangement links TRBV6-5 to TRBJ1-2; TRBD1 agrees at 7 bases. The germline V gene has CDR1 MNHEY and CDR2 SVGAGI. With V trimmed by 4 bases and J by 2 bases, 1 base remained unmatched. This CDR3 spans 13 amino acids. CDR3 in DNA: TGTGCCAGCAGTTTGGGACAGAACTATGGCTACACCTTC. As protein: CASSLGQNYGYTF.

This rearrangement joins TRBV27 to TRBJ2-7; D is unclear. CDR3 size: 13 residues. Germline V lookup: CDR1 MNHEY, CDR2 SMNVEV (reference sequence). V dropped 4 bases and J dropped 0 bases, with 7 bases sitting between them. The DNA for the CDR3 is TGTGCCAGCAGTTCCGCTAACTCCTACGAGCAGTACTTC. Translating gives CASSSANSYEQYF.

The table lists this clone with a few counts. The V call is TRBV9, the J call TRBJ1-6, with D perhaps matching TRBD1 (5 bases). Germline-derived CDR1 and CDR2 are SGDLS and YYNGEE. Trimming stripped 8 bases from V and 9 bases from J, with 15 bases between. The CDR3 sequence is 13 residues long. CDR3 sequence: CASRREYGSPLHF. In DNA form, the CDR3 reads TGTGCCAGTCGCAGGGAATACGGTTCACCCCTCCACTTT. Drawing the rest from reference TRBV9 and TRBJ1-6, the complete variable domain is DSGVTQTPKHLITATGQRVTLRCSPRSGDLSVYWYQQSLDQGLQFLIQYYNGEERAKGNILERFSAQQFPDLHSELNLSSLELGDSALYFCASRREYGSPLHFGNGTRLTVT.

The chain links TRBV6-5 to TRBJ1-4, with D perhaps matching TRBD1 (6 bases). The CDR3 covers 15 residues. V gave up 2 bases and J gave up 4 bases, with 11 bases separating them. CDR1 is MNHEY and CDR2 is SVGAGI in the germline V gene. In DNA, the CDR3 is TGTGCCAGCAGTTACGGGGGGGCAGGTAATGAAAAACTGTTTTTT. Its protein product is CASSYGGAGNEKLFF.

V gene TRBV6-4 combines with J gene TRBJ2-1, with 10 bases identical to TRBD2. The CDR3 has 16 amino acids. Germline trimming cut 0 bases from V and 6 bases from J; bases unmatched to any gene: 5. Germline V gene sequence: CDR1 MRHNA, CDR2 SNTAGT. The CDR3 region is CASSDSGSSGGNEQFF. As DNA, the CDR3 is TGTGCCAGCAGTGACTCTGGCTCTAGCGGGGGCAATGAGCAGTTCTTC.

This clone appeared a few times. The V and J genes are TRBV15 and TRBJ2-3; TRBD2 aligns across 7 bases. The CDR3 contains 15 residues. The V gene end was trimmed by 6 bases and the J gene end by 1 base; junction bases not matched to a gene: 7. Germline-derived CDR1 and CDR2 are LNHNV and YYDKDF (reference sequence). CDR3 amino acids: CATRPKREGTDTQYF. The DNA for the CDR3 is TGTGCCACCAGACCCAAGCGGGAAGGCACAGATACGCAGTATTTT.

The chain joins TRBV7-8 to TRBJ1-6; 7 positions match TRBD1. J lost 9 bases, V lost 1 base, and 15 bases had no gene match. Per the germline V gene, CDR1 is SGHVS and CDR2 is FQNEAQ. This CDR3 is built from 18 residues. CDR3 bases: TGTGCCAGCAGCTTAGAACGGTTCTCAGGGGGGCAAGGTTCACCCCTCCACTTT. This encodes CASSLERFSGGQGSPLHF.

The rearrangement uses TRBV30 and TRBJ1-2; D unresolved. Looked up from germline, CDR1 is GTSNPN and CDR2 is SVGIG (reference sequence). Trimming left V 1 base short and J 7 bases short, with 7 bases between. CDR3 length: 11 residues. The CDR3 DNA sequence: TGTGCCTGGAGTGGGATTGCTGGCTACACCTTC. This sequence encodes CAWSGIAGYTF.

This clone was recorded only once. The V call is TRBV5-1, the J call TRBJ2-5; TRBD2 is a possible D gene (5 bases). Germline V CDR1 and CDR2: SGHRS, YFSETQ. The CDR3 is made up of 14 amino acids. Between the trimmed V and J ends, which lost 4 bases and 2 bases, there was a span of 12 bases. Here the CDR3 reads CASSPFGEQETQYF. The CDR3 DNA reads TGCGCCAGCAGCCCCTTCGGGGAACAAGAGACCCAGTACTTC.

This chain links TRBV30 with TRBJ1-2; D is uncertain. V dropped 1 base and J dropped 3 bases, with 12 bases sitting between them. Germline V gene lookup returns CDR1 GTSNPN and CDR2 SVGIG (reference sequence). CDR3 length: 14 amino acids. The CDR3, as DNA: TGTGCCTGGAGTGCGGCCGGACTACACTATGGCTACACCTTC. It yields the protein CAWSAAGLHYGYTF.

In DNA form, the CDR3 reads TGCAGCGGGCGCGACAGGGAGGACACTGAAGCTTTCTTT. Translated: CSGRDREDTEAFF. This chain joins TRBV29-1 and TRBJ1-1, with 7 bases matching TRBD1. V was pared by 7 bases and J by 3 bases, with 8 bases of the junction left unmatched. The CDR3 runs 13 residues. Looked up from germline, CDR1 is SQVTM and CDR2 is ANQGSEA.

Only a few counts were recorded for this clone. The chain joins TRBV30 to TRBJ2-1; 14 bases map to TRBD2. There are 14 residues in the CDR3. V lost 3 bases and J lost 15; bases outside the gene matches: 10. Germline CDR1 reads GTSNPN; CDR2 reads SVGIG (reference sequence). In nucleotides, the CDR3 is TGTGCCTGGAGCCGGGGGACTAGCGGGAGCCAGAGGTTCTTC. This gives the protein CAWSRGTSGSQRFF.

The V and J genes are TRBV2 and TRBJ1-2; D remains unclear. The CDR3 consists of 12 residues. Per the germline V gene, CDR1 is SNHLY and CDR2 is FYNNEI. The V end was cut by 6 bases, the J end by 7 bases, with 12 bases between. This CDR3 is CASSPEWPGYTF. CDR3 coding DNA: TGTGCCAGCAGCCCCGAATGGCCTGGCTACACCTTC.

The V call is TRBV29-1, the J call TRBJ1-2, with D possibly being TRBD1 (5 bases). The V and J ends lost 2 bases and 4 bases respectively, with 8 bases between them. The CDR3 runs to 12 residues. Germline lookup yields CDR1 SQVTM and CDR2 ANQGSEA. The CDR3 sequence: CSVESRVYGYTF. The CDR3 DNA is TGCAGCGTTGAAAGCAGGGTCTATGGCTACACCTTC.

This chain links TRBV18 with TRBJ1-1; D gene ambiguous. CDR1 KGHSH and CDR2 LQKENI come from the germline V gene. The V and J ends lost 5 bases and 3 bases respectively, with 4 bases between them. This CDR3 spans 11 amino acids. CDR3 in DNA: TGTGCCAGCTCAATGGACACTGAAGCTTTCTTT. Protein sequence: CASSMDTEAFF.

This clone came up a few times. The V and J genes are TRBV7-3 and TRBJ2-2; TRBD2 matches at 7 bases. The CDR3 is 15 residues long. Per germline, CDR1 SGHTA and CDR2 FQGTGA. V was pared by 2 bases and J by 7 bases, with 7 bases of the junction left unmatched. The CDR3 region has the DNA TGTGCCAGCAGCTTATCTGGGACTATAGGCGGGGAGCTGTTTTTT. Its protein product is CASSLSGTIGGELFF.

This clone was detected a few times. The chain uses TRBV29-1 and TRBJ1-1, with D unclear. The germline V gene encodes CDR1 SQVTM and CDR2 ANQGSEA. The V end was cut by 6 bases, the J end by 3 bases, with 14 bases between. The CDR3 sequence is 13 residues long. This CDR3 reads CSVRQSPDTEAFF. The CDR3 DNA follows: TGCAGCGTCAGACAAAGCCCGGACACTGAAGCTTTCTTT.

V is TRBV2 and J is TRBJ2-2; D not resolved. V was pared by 6 bases and J by 0 bases, with 8 bases between. Germline-derived CDR1 and CDR2 are SNHLY and FYNNEI. The CDR3 length is 14 residues. CDR3 sequence reads: CASRRHSNTGELFF. The DNA of the CDR3 is TGTGCCAGCAGACGGCATTCGAACACCGGGGAGCTGTTTTTT.

Here the CDR3 reads CASSLRRDRGSSSPEQFF. The CDR3 DNA follows: TGTGCCAGCAGCTTAAGACGGGACAGGGGAAGCTCTAGTCCTGAGCAGTTCTTC. The J gene is TRBJ2-1, the V gene TRBV7-3; TRBD1 matches 10 bases. The J segment lost 9 bases and the V segment lost 1 base, leaving 15 bases of the junction unmatched. Looked up from germline, CDR1 is SGHTA and CDR2 is FQGTGA. The CDR3 spans 18 residues.

V gene TRBV30 combines with J gene TRBJ2-2; D gene ambiguous. The CDR3 has 14 amino acids. Trimming cost V 0 bases and J 3 bases, with 8 bases left between them. Germline V gene data show CDR1 as GTSNPN and CDR2 as SVGIG (reference sequence). This CDR3 reads CAWSVQRYTGELFF. Here the CDR3 DNA reads TGTGCCTGGAGTGTACAGAGGTACACCGGGGAGCTGTTTTTT.

The chain joins TRBV7-2 to TRBJ2-1; 8 bases align to TRBD2. Germline V CDR1 and CDR2: SGHTA, FQGNSA. The CDR3 totals 12 residues. The J segment lost 7 bases and the V segment lost 5 bases, leaving 1 base of the junction unmatched. This CDR3 reads CASSSGRNEQFF. Here the CDR3 DNA reads TGTGCCAGCAGCAGCGGGAGAAATGAGCAGTTCTTC.